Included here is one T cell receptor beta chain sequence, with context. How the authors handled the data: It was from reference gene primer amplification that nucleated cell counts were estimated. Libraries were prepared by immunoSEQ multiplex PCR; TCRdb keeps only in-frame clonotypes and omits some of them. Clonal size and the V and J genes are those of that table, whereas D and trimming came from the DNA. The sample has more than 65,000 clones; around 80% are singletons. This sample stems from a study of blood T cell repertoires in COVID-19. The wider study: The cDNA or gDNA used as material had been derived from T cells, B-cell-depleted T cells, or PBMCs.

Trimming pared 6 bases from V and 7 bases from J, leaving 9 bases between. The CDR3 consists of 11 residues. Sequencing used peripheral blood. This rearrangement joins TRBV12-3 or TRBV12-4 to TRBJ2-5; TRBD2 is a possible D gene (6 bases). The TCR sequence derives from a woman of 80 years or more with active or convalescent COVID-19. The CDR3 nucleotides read TGTGCCAGCAGCTTGGAGGGGACCCAGTACTTC. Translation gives CASSLEGTQYF.